The present entry profiles one TCR beta chain with its context. The data are from a study of OX40 agonist ivuxolimab in advanced cancers. The junction had 7 bases not matched to a gene; V was cut back by 9 bases and J by 3 bases. The CDR3 spans 13 residues. Per germline, CDR1 SGHNT and CDR2 YYREEE (reference sequence). The repertoire was sequenced with immunoSEQ multiplex PCR; TCRdb's copy has only in-frame clones and lacks some. The repertoire includes around 83,000 clones, approximately 88% of them detected once, and 7.3% sits in the top ten. The chain combines TRBV5-4 with TRBJ2-5, with 8 bases that match TRBD1. The receptor was isolated from an adult with an advanced solid tumor such as melanoma, head and neck, liver or kidney cancer. Sample: CD4+ or CD8+ T cells sorted from blood, taken in a trial of the OX40 agonist ivuxolimab. The DNA of the CDR3 is TGTGCCACCCTAGACAGGGGAAAAGAGACCCAGTACTTC. It yields the protein CATLDRGKETQYF.